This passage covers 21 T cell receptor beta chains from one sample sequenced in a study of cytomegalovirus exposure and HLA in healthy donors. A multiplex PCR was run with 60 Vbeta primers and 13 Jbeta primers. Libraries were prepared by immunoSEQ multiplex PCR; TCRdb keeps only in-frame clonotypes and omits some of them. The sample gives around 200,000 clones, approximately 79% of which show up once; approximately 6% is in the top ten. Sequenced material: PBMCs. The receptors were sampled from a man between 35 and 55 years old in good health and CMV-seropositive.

CDR3 coding DNA: TGTGCCACCTCCCGGGGGGGGATGGAGACCCAGTACTTC. Its translation: CATSRGGMETQYF. The chain carries TRBV19 and TRBJ2-5; 8 bases are a match to TRBD2. CDR1 and CDR2 (germline): LNHDA, SQIVND (reference sequence). After removal of 10 bases from V and 5 bases from J, the junction contained 9 bases not matched to a gene. This CDR3 region has 13 residues.

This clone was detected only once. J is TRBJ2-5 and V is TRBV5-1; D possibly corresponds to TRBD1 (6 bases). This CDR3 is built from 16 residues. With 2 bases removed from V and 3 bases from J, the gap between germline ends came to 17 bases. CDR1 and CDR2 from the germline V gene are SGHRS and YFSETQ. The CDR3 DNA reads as TGCGCCAGCAGCTTATCAGGGGAATTTCTTGAAGAGACCCAGTACTTC. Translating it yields CASSLSGEFLEETQYF.

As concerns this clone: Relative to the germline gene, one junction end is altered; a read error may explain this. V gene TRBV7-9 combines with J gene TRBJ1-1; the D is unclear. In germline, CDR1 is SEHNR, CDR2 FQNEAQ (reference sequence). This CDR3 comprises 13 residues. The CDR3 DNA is TGTTCCAGCAGCTTAGACGGGTACACTGAAGCTTTCTTT. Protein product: CSSSLDGYTEAFF.

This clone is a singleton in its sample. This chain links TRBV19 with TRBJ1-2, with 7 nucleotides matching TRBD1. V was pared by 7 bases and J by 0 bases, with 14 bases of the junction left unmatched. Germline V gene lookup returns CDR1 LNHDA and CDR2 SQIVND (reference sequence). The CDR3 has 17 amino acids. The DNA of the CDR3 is TGTGCCAGTACCACTACGAACTACAGGGGAACTAACTATGGCTACACCTTC. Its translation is CASTTTNYRGTNYGYTF. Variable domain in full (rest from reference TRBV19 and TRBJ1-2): DGGITQSPKYLFRKEGQNVTLSCEQNLNHDAMYWYRQDPGQGLRLIYYSQIVNDFQKGDIAEGYSVSREKKESFPLTVTSAQKNPTAFYLCASTTTNYRGTNYGYTFGSGTRLTVV.

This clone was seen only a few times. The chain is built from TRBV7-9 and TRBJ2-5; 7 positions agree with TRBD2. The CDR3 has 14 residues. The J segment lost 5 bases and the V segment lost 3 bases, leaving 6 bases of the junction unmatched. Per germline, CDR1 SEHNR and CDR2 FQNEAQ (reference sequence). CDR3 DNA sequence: TGTGCCAGCAGCTTGCATGGGGGAGGGGAGACCCAGTACTTC. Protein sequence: CASSLHGGGETQYF.

CDR3 sequence: CATKRVLNTEAFF. In DNA, the CDR3 is TGTGCCACCAAGCGGGTCTTGAACACTGAAGCTTTCTTT. The chain recombines TRBV19 with TRBJ1-1, with D uncertain. The CDR3 has 13 amino acids. Looked up from germline, CDR1 is LNHDA and CDR2 is SQIVND (reference sequence). V was pared by 10 bases and J by 0 bases, with 12 bases between.

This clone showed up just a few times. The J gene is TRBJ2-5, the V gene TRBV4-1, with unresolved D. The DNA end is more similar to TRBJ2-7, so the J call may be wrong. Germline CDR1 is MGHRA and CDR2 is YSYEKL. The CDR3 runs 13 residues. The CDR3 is CASSQVRSYEQYF. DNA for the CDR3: TGCGCCAGCAGCCAGGTTAGATCCTACGAGCAGTACTTC.

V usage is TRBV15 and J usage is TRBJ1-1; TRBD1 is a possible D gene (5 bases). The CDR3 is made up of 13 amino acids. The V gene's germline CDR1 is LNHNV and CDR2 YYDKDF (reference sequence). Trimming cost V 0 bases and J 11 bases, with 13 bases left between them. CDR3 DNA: TGTGCCACCAGCAGAGACAGGGTCGGCGAGGCTTTCTTT. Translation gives CATSRDRVGEAFF.

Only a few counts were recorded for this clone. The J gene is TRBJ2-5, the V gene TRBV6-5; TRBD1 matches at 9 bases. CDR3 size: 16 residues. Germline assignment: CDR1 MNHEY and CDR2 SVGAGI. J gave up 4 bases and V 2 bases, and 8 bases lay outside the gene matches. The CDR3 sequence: CASSYGGTGKGETQYF. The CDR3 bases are TGTGCCAGCAGTTACGGGGGGACAGGGAAGGGAGAGACCCAGTACTTC.

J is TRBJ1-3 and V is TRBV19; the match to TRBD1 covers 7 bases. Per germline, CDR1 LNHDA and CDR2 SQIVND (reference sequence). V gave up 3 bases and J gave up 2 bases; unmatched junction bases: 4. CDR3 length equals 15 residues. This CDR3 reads CASSIGDSPGNTIYF. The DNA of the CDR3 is TGTGCCAGTAGTATCGGGGACAGCCCTGGAAACACCATATATTTT.

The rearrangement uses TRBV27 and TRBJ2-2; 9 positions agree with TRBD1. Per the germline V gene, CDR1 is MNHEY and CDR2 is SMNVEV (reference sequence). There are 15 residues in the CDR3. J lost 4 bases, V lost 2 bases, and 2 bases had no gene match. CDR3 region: CASSLVQGATGELFF. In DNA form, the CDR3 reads TGTGCCAGCAGTTTAGTACAGGGGGCCACCGGGGAGCTGTTTTTT.

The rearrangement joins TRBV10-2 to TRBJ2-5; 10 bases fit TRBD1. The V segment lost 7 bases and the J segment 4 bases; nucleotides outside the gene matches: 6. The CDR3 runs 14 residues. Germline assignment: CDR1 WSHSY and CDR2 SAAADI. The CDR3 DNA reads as TGCGCCAGCAAGGTGACAGGGGGCGGAGAGACCCAGTACTTC. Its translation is CASKVTGGGETQYF.

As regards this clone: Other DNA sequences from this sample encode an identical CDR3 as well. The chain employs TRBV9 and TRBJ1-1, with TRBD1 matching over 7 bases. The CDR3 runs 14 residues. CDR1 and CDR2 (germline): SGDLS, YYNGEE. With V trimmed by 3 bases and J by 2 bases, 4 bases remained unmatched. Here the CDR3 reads CASSAGTVNTEAFF. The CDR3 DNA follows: TGTGCCAGCAGCGCGGGGACAGTCAACACTGAAGCTTTCTTT.

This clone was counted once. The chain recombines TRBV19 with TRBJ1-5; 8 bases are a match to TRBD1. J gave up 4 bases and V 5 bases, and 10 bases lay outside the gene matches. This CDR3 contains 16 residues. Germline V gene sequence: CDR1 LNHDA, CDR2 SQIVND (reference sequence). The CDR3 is CASSGRQGRFNQPQHF. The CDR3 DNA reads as TGTGCCAGTAGTGGCCGACAGGGGAGGTTTAATCAGCCCCAGCATTTT.

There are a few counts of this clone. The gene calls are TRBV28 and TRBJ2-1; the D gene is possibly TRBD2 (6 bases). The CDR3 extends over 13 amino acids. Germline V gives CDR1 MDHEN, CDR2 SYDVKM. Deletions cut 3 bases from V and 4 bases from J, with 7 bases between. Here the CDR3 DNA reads TGTGCCAGCAGTTTGGGGGGTTACAATGAGCAGTTCTTC. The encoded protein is CASSLGGYNEQFF.

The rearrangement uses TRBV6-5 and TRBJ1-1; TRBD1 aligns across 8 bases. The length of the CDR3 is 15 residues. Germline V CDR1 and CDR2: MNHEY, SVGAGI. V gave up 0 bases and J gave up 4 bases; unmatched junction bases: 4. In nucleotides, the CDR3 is TGTGCCAGCAGTTACTCGAGGACAGGGTCCACTGAAGCTTTCTTT. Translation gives CASSYSRTGSTEAFF.

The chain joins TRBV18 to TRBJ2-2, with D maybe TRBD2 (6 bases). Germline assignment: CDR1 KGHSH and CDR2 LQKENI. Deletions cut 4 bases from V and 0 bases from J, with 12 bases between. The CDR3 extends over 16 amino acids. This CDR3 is CASSQTGTANTGELFF. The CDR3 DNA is TGTGCCAGCTCACAAACCGGGACTGCGAACACCGGGGAGCTGTTTTTT.

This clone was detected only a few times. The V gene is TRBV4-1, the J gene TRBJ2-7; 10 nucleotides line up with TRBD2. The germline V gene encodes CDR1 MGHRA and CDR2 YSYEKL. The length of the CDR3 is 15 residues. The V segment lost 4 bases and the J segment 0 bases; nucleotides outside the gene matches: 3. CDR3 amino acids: CASSPPSGGSYEQYF. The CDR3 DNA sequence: TGCGCCAGCAGCCCACCTAGCGGGGGCTCCTACGAGCAGTACTTC.

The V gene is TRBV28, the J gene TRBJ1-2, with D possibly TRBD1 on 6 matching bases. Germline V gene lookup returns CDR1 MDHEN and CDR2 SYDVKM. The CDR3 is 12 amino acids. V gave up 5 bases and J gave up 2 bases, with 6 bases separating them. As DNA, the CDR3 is TGTGCCAGCAGTGGACAGAACTATGGCTACACCTTC. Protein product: CASSGQNYGYTF.

CDR3 protein: CASSKPLASLADTQYF. The CDR3 DNA reads TGTGCCAGCAGCAAACCACTAGCATCGCTGGCGGATACGCAGTATTTT. The chain has TRBV5-6 and TRBJ2-3; weak D call: TRBD2 (6 bases). Trimming cost V 4 bases and J 6 bases, with 21 bases left between them. This CDR3 comprises 16 residues. CDR1 is SGHDT and CDR2 is YYEEEE in the germline V gene.

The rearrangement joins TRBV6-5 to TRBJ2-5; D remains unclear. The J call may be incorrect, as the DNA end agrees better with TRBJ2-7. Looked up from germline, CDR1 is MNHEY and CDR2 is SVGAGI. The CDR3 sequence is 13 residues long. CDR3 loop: CASSYSSSYEQYF. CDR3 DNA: TGTGCCAGCAGTTACAGCTCCTCCTACGAGCAGTACTTC.